The clone carrying this T cell receptor beta chain was counted a few times. The entry originates in a study of T cell responses to AZD1222 COVID-19 vaccine. The germline V gene has CDR1 LNHNV and CDR2 YYDKDF (reference sequence). This CDR3 region has 15 residues. The V end was cut by 0 bases, the J end by 7 bases, with 10 bases between. Sequencing was performed with immunoSEQ multiplex PCR; in TCRdb, only in-frame clones are kept and a portion is missing. In the table there are some 110,000 clones, 85% to 90% of which are singletons. The chain is built from TRBV15 and TRBJ1-6, with D unclear. The source of this sequence is an adult who received the AZD1222 COVID-19 vaccine. The sequencing here drew on peripheral blood, taken 28 days after the second AZD1222 dose. Here the CDR3 reads CATSRDGRPNSPLHF. The CDR3 region has the DNA TGTGCCACCAGCAGAGATGGACGGCCCAATTCACCCCTCCACTTT.